The present T cell receptor (beta chain) was sequenced within a study of cytomegalovirus exposure and HLA in healthy donors. Across the whole study: The same platform as the approximately 670 first-cohort repertoires was used for the roughly 130 validation repertoires, a later analysis reported. Study-wide results and caveats: With high specificity and sensitivity, the classifier reportedly diagnosed cytomegalovirus status. In vitro checks showed that a few CMV-associated chains really do target CMV antigens.

With regard to this clone: Its antigen remains unidentified.

This table comes from immunoSEQ multiplex PCR, and its TCRdb copy is limited to in-frame clones, with some not included. The table shows about 200,000 clones, with 87% occurring only once. With V trimmed by 1 base and J by 3 bases, 4 bases remained unmatched. CDR1 and CDR2 (germline): GTSNPN, SVGIG (reference sequence). This CDR3 has 16 residues. What was sequenced was PBMCs. The V gene is TRBV30, the J gene TRBJ2-1, with 12 bases aligning to TRBD2. This TCR came from a woman younger than 35 in good health and CMV-seropositive. CDR3: CAWSATSGRFYNEQFF. DNA of the CDR3: TGTGCCTGGAGTGCCACTAGCGGGAGGTTCTACAATGAGCAGTTCTTC.